This T cell receptor (beta chain) was sequenced during a study of vaccination effects on CD4 cells after COVID-19 (dated by TCRdb to the early 2020s). Regarding the research as a whole: Each participant received two doses of an mRNA SARS-CoV-2 vaccine, either BNT162b2 or mRNA-1273. SARS-CoV-2 spike-specific CD4+ TCR repertoires were compared before and after mRNA vaccination in COVID-19 convalescent patients and in infection-naive vaccine recipients. The full study included 10 to 11 COVID-19 convalescent patients and several SARS-CoV-2-naive healthy vaccine recipients. Cultures from other donors in the study were sequenced using the Oncomine TCR Beta short-read assay on an Illumina iSeq 100. Here is what the overall study found, with its caveats: Limitations of the study were the small number of convalescent patients and the absence of early post-infection timepoints. In healthy vaccine recipients, vaccine-induced clones were almost all SARS-CoV-2 mono-reactive, with only 1 of 255 being cross-reactive with common cold coronaviruses. Marked clonal contraction was observed in both infection-induced and vaccine-induced clones at late post-vaccination timepoints, consistent with waning T cell responses.

V lost 3 bases and J lost 4 bases, and the count of bases not matched to a germline gene is 5. CDR1 SQVTM and CDR2 ANQGSEA are derived from the germline V gene. The CDR3 runs 14 residues from the cysteine to the phenylalanine. Only the CDR3 part of the read is kept: 42 bases, read in frame from the first base. To identify antigen-specific CD4+ T cell clonotypes by their expansion, the ViraFEST assay first stimulated PBMC with viral peptide pools and then applied TCR sequencing. After less than eleven days of culture, CD4+ T cells were isolated with the EasySep CD4+ T cell isolation kit. Healthy vaccine recipients had no prior SARS-CoV-2 infection, confirmed by negative nucleocapsid antibodies before and after vaccination. Some 2 million PBMC per well were cultured in IMDM with about 5.1% human AB serum, 8.5 to 10 IU/ml IL-2 and gentamicin, plus 10 ug/ml peptides. Half of the culture medium was replaced with fresh IL-2-containing medium on days 3 and 7. Unless otherwise noted, each peptide stimulation condition was cultured in triplicate wells. Using Ficoll-Paque Plus gradient centrifugation, PBMC were separated from whole blood and then either used fresh or cryopreserved at -140C. The overlapping peptide pools covered the spike proteins of SARS-CoV-2 and of the common cold coronaviruses HCoV-NL63, HCoV-OC43 and HCoV-229E. Genomic DNA was extracted from cultured CD4+ T cells with the QIAamp micro DNA kit.

Library preparation employed the immunoSEQ multiplex PCR assay. DNA from the cultured and isolated CD4+ T cells underwent TCR beta CDR3 sequencing. Regarding the original processing steps: Non-productive TCR sequences were removed, reads were trimmed to the CDR3 region, and CDR3s of at least 7 amino acids were retained. Antigen-specific clonotypes were identified using the MANAFEST web app by comparison of expansion in peptide wells against reference cultures. Positive clones required FDR<0.05 expansion versus reference and all other wells, odds ratio above 5, and frequency above 0.1% in two replicate wells. Clonotypes significantly expanded in SARS-CoV-2 spike wells and in at least one common cold coronavirus spike condition were defined as cross-reactive. Levenshtein distance calculated with the stringdist R package was used to assess CDR3 similarity, and unrooted trees were constructed with ape in R 3.6.1. TCRdb's version of the immuneACCESS table is confined to in-frame rearrangements and falls short of the full clone set. An unresolved V gene accounts for under half of the shortfall where checked; the remainder is of unknown origin. V, J and clone size derive from that table, while D and trimming were established from the DNA sequence. The sample table shows about 65,000 clones, and 70% to 80% are seen once. The top ten constitute approximately 3% of the sample.

As regards this clone: The antigen this receptor binds is unknown. Base qualities are missing; no much larger clone stands one base away.

Source: CD4+ T cells from PBMCs cultured with HCoV-NL63 spike peptides, taken before COVID-19 vaccination. The sample's cell subset or site, from its label and the paper: HCoV-NL63 spike overlapping peptide pool stimulation. Recombination connected TRBV29-1 to TRBJ2-3; 9 middle bases align to TRBD1. The receptor was isolated from a human donor who received a COVID-19 vaccine. The CDR3 in this case is CSVDTGGGSDTQYF. The nucleotide sequence is TGCAGCGTTGATACAGGGGGCGGCTCAGATACGCAGTATTTT.